These T cell receptor beta chains were read from a single sample in a study of shared clonotypes between healthy human individuals. The method was immunoSEQ multiplex PCR; TCRdb's version includes in-frame clones alone and lacks a portion of them. The profile covers millions of clones, with around 95% appearing a single time and 0.13% taken by the ten largest. Material for sequencing was naive CD4+ T cells sorted from blood. These TCRs come from a man aged 18 to 29 in good health. CDR3s include the opening cysteine and the closing phenylalanine or tryptophan. The D gene is left open where the match is weak. The size of a clone is reported for some rows only, either as once, few or many, or as a class for expanded clones.

CASGSEYRALNYGYTF	TGTGCCAGCGGGAGTGAGTACAGGGCCCTCAACTATGGCTACACCTTC	-	TRBJ1-2	-	TRBV2
CASSLNRGDAFF	TGTGCCAGCAGTTTGAACAGGGGTGATGCTTTCTTT	TRBD1	TRBJ1-1	-	TRBV28
CASTLLSNTGELFF	TGTGCCAGCACTCTCCTATCGAACACCGGGGAGCTGTTTTTT	-	TRBJ2-2	-	TRBV28
CAWNSPRNEQYF	TGTGCCTGGAATTCACCTAGGAACGAGCAGTACTTC	-	TRBJ2-7	-	TRBV30
CASSDTTSGGSYNEQFF	TGTGCCAGCAGTGATACGACTAGCGGGGGCTCCTACAATGAGCAGTTCTTC	TRBD2	TRBJ2-1	-	TRBV2
CASSLAGTSGNYEQYF	TGCGCCAGCAGCTTGGCCGGGACTAGCGGAAACTACGAGCAGTACTTC	TRBD2	TRBJ2-7	-	TRBV5-1
CAISREGGSGYTF	TGTGCCATCAGCAGAGAGGGCGGAAGTGGCTACACCTTC	-	TRBJ1-2	once	TRBV10-3
CASRRRADQPQHF	TGTGCCAGCAGACGACGGGCCGATCAGCCCCAGCATTTT	-	TRBJ1-5	-	TRBV6-6
CATSPDRVGTEAFF	TGTGCCACCAGCCCGGACAGGGTAGGCACTGAAGCTTTCTTT	TRBD1	TRBJ1-1	-	TRBV15
CASSYRGPNEKLFF	TGTGCCAGCAGCTACAGGGGACCAAATGAAAAACTGTTTTTT	TRBD1	TRBJ1-4	-	TRBV11-2
CAITGGYYGYTF	TGTGCCATCACAGGGGGCTACTATGGCTACACCTTC	TRBD1	TRBJ1-2	-	TRBV10-3
CASSVGGRETGELFF	TGTGCCAGCAGCGTAGGCGGGAGAGAGACCGGGGAGCTGTTTTTT	TRBD2	TRBJ2-2	once	TRBV9
CASSAPGQGVNEQFF	TGCGCCAGCAGTGCCCCTGGACAGGGAGTGAATGAGCAGTTCTTC	TRBD1	TRBJ2-1	-	TRBV10-2
CAWGQGNYGYTF	TGTGCCTGGGGACAGGGAAACTATGGCTACACCTTC	TRBD1	TRBJ1-2	-	TRBV30
CASSELLRAIGGYTF	TGTGCCAGCAGTGAATTGCTCCGGGCGATAGGTGGCTACACCTTC	-	TRBJ1-2	-	TRBV6-1
CAISSGQGGISEQFF	TGTGCCATCAGTTCTGGACAGGGGGGGATAAGTGAGCAGTTCTTC	TRBD1	TRBJ2-1	-	TRBV10-3
CASSDSGSPLHF	TGTGCCAGCAGTGACTCAGGGTCACCCCTCCACTTT	-	TRBJ1-6	-	TRBV6-4
CASSPTGGTKNIQYF	TGTGCCAGCTCACCAACAGGGGGGACCAAAAACATTCAGTACTTC	TRBD1	TRBJ2-4	-	TRBV18
CASSYSTSGGAYEQYF	TGTGCCAGCAGTTACTCTACTAGCGGGGGGGCATATGAGCAGTACTTC	TRBD2	TRBJ2-7	-	TRBV6-5
CASSQGQGNTDTQYF	TGTGCCAGCAGTCAGGGACAGGGTAACACAGATACGCAGTATTTT	TRBD1	TRBJ2-3	-	TRBV6-5
CASSQGGNQPQHF	TGTGCCAGCAGTCAGGGAGGGAATCAGCCCCAGCATTTT	-	TRBJ1-5	-	TRBV25-1
CASSVGGWNTEAFF	TGTGCCAGCAGCGTAGGAGGTTGGAACACTGAAGCTTTCTTT	-	TRBJ1-1	-	TRBV9
CASSLGGGYSNQPQHF	TGTGCCAGCAGCTTAGGGGGGGGTTATAGCAATCAGCCCCAGCATTTT	-	TRBJ1-5	-	TRBV11-2